These 15 T cell receptor beta chains originate from one sample sequenced in a study of blood T cells in healthy people across ages. PCR was performed a second time for about 7 to 11 cycles using a sample-barcoded 5' primer and a J-beta primer mix. TCRdb called the 5' RACE reads again in MiXCR, with one record for every CDR3 protein. The sample lists fewer than 900,000 distinct CDR3 sequences, 45% to 50% occurring once. The sequencing input was blood. The receptors were gathered from a woman in her sixties or seventies in good health.

This clonotype was observed a few times. V is TRBV5-1 and J is TRBJ1-1; a possible D gene is TRBD1 (5 bases). There are 14 residues in the CDR3. Trimming removed 4 bases from V and 8 bases from J, with 18 bases in between. Per germline, CDR1 SGHRS and CDR2 YFSETQ. The CDR3 loop is CASSVGRGSMEAFF. For the CDR3, the DNA is TGCGCCAGCAGCGTTGGTAGGGGATCCATGGAAGCTTTCTTT.

The chain joins TRBV11-2 to TRBJ2-3; 9 bases fit TRBD2. V was pared by 1 base and J by 5 bases, with 10 bases of the junction left unmatched. This CDR3 spans 17 amino acids. Per the germline V gene, CDR1 is SGHAT and CDR2 is FQNNGV. The CDR3 region has the DNA TGTGCCAGCAGCTTAGTGGCTAGCGGGATAAGGGGAGATACGCAGTATTTT. This codes for CASSLVASGIRGDTQYF.

The chain uses TRBV7-9 and TRBJ2-2; D assignment may be TRBD1 or TRBD2 (5 bases each). V was cut by 1 base and J by 2 bases, with 14 bases left in between. This CDR3 is built from 17 residues. Germline V gene data show CDR1 as SEHNR and CDR2 as FQNEAQ (reference sequence). In nucleotides, the CDR3 is TGTGCCAGCAGCTTAGAAGGGACGGGGATTAACACCGGGGAGCTGTTTTTT. It specifies CASSLEGTGINTGELFF.

The V call is TRBV20-1, the J call TRBJ2-5; 11 bases fit TRBD2. The last part of the DNA fits TRBJ2-7 better; the J call may be wrong. Germline values: CDR1 DFQATT, CDR2 SNEGSKA (reference sequence). This CDR3 comprises 13 residues. CDR3 sequence reads: CSAGGLAVSEQYF. CDR3 sequence (DNA): TGCAGTGCTGGGGGACTAGCGGTCTCCGAGCAGTACTTC.

This clonotype has just a few counts. The V call is TRBV7-3, the J call TRBJ2-6; no definite D call. Germline-derived CDR1 and CDR2 are SGHTA and FQGTGA. Trimming took 3 bases from V and 4 from J, leaving 13 bases between them. The CDR3 totals 16 residues. CDR3 loop: CASSFPLTSGANVLTF. DNA for the CDR3: TGTGCCAGCAGCTTTCCCCTTACATCAGGGGCCAACGTCCTGACTTTC. The whole variable domain, remainder taken from reference TRBV7-3 and TRBJ2-6, is GAGVSQTPSNKVTEKGKYVELRCDPISGHTALYWYRQSLGQGPEFLIYFQGTGAADDSGLPNDRFFAVRPEGSVSTLKIQRTERGDSAVYLCASSFPLTSGANVLTFGAGSRLTVL.

This clonotype has more than one count but fewer than ten. The V call is TRBV5-6, the J call TRBJ1-2; the D is unclear. The CDR3 is made up of 17 amino acids. V lost 0 bases to trimming and J lost 5 bases, with 20 bases between them. Germline assignment: CDR1 SGHDT and CDR2 YYEEEE. The CDR3: CASSLGLGSGRQYGYTF. The CDR3 nucleotides read TGTGCCAGCAGCTTGGGCCTGGGGTCCGGGAGGCAGTATGGCTACACCTTC.

The sample holds a few counts of this clonotype. The rearrangement joins TRBV2 to TRBJ2-5, with TRBD1 matching over 7 bases. The DNA matches TRBJ2-7 better at its end, which makes the J call doubtful. CDR1 is SNHLY and CDR2 is FYNNEI in the germline V gene. This CDR3 has 11 residues. The CDR3 protein is CASTDRVEQYF. The CDR3 DNA sequence: TGTGCCAGCACTGACAGGGTCGAGCAGTACTTC.

This chain links TRBV20-1 with TRBJ2-7, with D perhaps matching TRBD2 (6 bases). V was clipped by 4 bases and J by 2 bases, with 15 bases between them. CDR3 size: 14 residues. Germline CDR1 and CDR2: DFQATT and SNEGSKA (reference sequence). CDR3 sequence (DNA): TGCAGTGCTACCCTTCCGCGGGGAGCCTACGAGCAGTACTTC. Residues: CSATLPRGAYEQYF.

The CDR3 sequence: CSARLAGRLHNEQFF. The CDR3 DNA is TGCAGTGCTAGGCTAGCGGGCCGACTTCACAATGAGCAGTTCTTC. This chain joins TRBV20-1 and TRBJ2-1, with 8 positions matching TRBD2. The CDR3 length is 15 residues. From germline, CDR1 is DFQATT and CDR2 SNEGSKA (reference sequence). After removal of 3 bases from V and 5 bases from J, the junction contained 9 bases not matched to a gene.

CDR3 in DNA: TGCGCCAGCAGTAACGGACAGGGGAAATACAATGAGCAGTACTTC. Its protein product is CASSNGQGKYNEQYF. This rearrangement joins TRBV5-1 to TRBJ2-5; TRBD1 matches at 9 bases. The germline V gene encodes CDR1 SGHRS and CDR2 YFSETQ. This CDR3 contains 15 residues. V was pared by 5 bases and J by 11 bases, with 16 bases of the junction left unmatched.

The table lists this clonotype with a few counts. The V call is TRBV28, the J call TRBJ2-7; 7 bases match TRBD2. The CDR3 is 14 residues long. V lost 2 bases to trimming and J lost 6 bases; unmatched junction nucleotides: 7. Germline values: CDR1 MDHEN, CDR2 SYDVKM. In DNA, the CDR3 is TGTGCCAGCAGTTTACCGGCGGGAGTCCGCGAGCAGTACTTC. Translation gives CASSLPAGVREQYF.

This sequence joins TRBV7-9 and TRBJ2-4; TRBD1 agrees at 9 bases. CDR3 length: 15 residues. Germline loops: CDR1 SEHNR, CDR2 FQNEAQ (reference sequence). J gave up 8 bases and V 3 bases, and 8 bases lay outside the gene matches. As DNA, the CDR3 is TGTGCCAGCAGCTTTTGGACAGGGGAAGGGGACATTCAGTACTTC. This gives the protein CASSFWTGEGDIQYF. Using reference TRBV7-9 and TRBJ2-4 for the parts outside the CDR3, the full variable domain is DTGVSQNPRHKITKRGQNVTFRCDPISEHNRLYWYRQTLGQGPEFLTYFQNEAQLEKSRLLSDRFSAERPKGSFSTLEIQRTEQGDSAMYLCASSFWTGEGDIQYFGAGTRLSVL.

This clonotype was seen just once. The chain recombines TRBV29-1 with TRBJ2-7, with D perhaps matching TRBD1 (5 bases). Trimming left V 7 bases short and J 10 bases short, with 17 bases between. Germline CDR1 and CDR2: SQVTM and ANQGSEA. CDR3 length equals 11 residues. The CDR3 protein is CSGVLGVVQYF. The CDR3 DNA reads TGCAGCGGAGTTCTAGGGGTCGTTCAGTACTTC.

The V gene is TRBV4-1, the J gene TRBJ2-7; 7 bases are shared with TRBD1. The CDR3 contains 16 residues. From germline, CDR1 is MGHRA and CDR2 YSYEKL. V shed 0 bases and J 0 bases; nucleotides not matched to a gene: 5. CDR3 coding DNA: TGCGCCAGCAGCCAAGATATCGACAGGGCCTCCTACGAGCAGTACTTC. Translation gives CASSQDIDRASYEQYF.

The V and J genes are TRBV11-2 and TRBJ2-6; D is ambiguous. Looked up from germline, CDR1 is SGHAT and CDR2 is FQNNGV. The V end lost 1 base, the J end lost 2 bases, and 9 bases lay between the germline ends. The CDR3 runs to 16 residues. CDR3 region: CASSLGVGTGANVLTF. The DNA for the CDR3 is TGTGCCAGCAGCTTAGGAGTAGGGACTGGGGCCAACGTCCTGACTTTC.